This T cell receptor (beta chain) was identified during a study of T cell responses to AZD1222 COVID-19 vaccine (dated by TCRdb to the early 2020s). For the study in its entirety: TCR sequencing was performed for 230 to 250 trial participants, of whom some 200 were given two doses of AZD1222 and around 25 were given two doses of MenACWY control vaccine. Enrollment into the trials was organized by age into subgroups of 18-55, 56-69 and 70-plus years, and those subgroups contained approximately 150, 30 and 60 TCR-sequenced participants, respectively. Overall study results and their limits: Epitopes outside the regions mutated in the B.1.351 and B.1.1.7 variants were reportedly recognized by nearly half of the unique spike-specific TCRs. In the small 56-69-year group, the increase in depth fell short of significance, most likely because of low power. Conclusions about previously exposed vaccinees are limited because only six or seven AZD1222 recipients were SARS-CoV-2 seropositive at baseline. After two AZD1222 doses, both the breadth and the depth of spike-specific TCRs were significantly higher than at day 0 and than in MenACWY recipients. Because no samples from the day 14 peak response were available, repertoires could be characterized only after the peak T cell response. Most participants were white British and females outnumbered males, and the authors suggested that clonal diversity may have been underestimated. The whole spike protein was spanned by vaccine-associated CD4 TCRs, and dominant responses were seen in regions 160-218 and 743-854.

Reading the label with the study, this specimen's time point is: baseline before first vaccination. The treatment or condition label corresponds to: meningococcal conjugate vaccine given as trial control. Vaccinee samples came from UK trials COV001 and COV002, including a single-blind randomized controlled phase 2/3 trial of AZD1222 (ChAdOx1 nCoV-19) in healthy adults. Trial participant PBMC samples were collected at day 0 and day 28 after the second dose for TCRbeta chain sequencing. Concerning this clone itself: What this receptor recognizes is not known. It has no much larger one-base neighbor in the sample; base qualities were not kept.

The CDR3 regions of human TCRbeta chains were subjected to immunosequencing. Under the source paper's analysis protocol: TCRs in the repertoires were compared against a reference library of SARS-CoV-2-specific TCRs that had been generated with the MIRA antigen-specificity platform. Breadth was defined as the fraction of unique TCRs that were SARS-CoV-2-associated, and depth was defined as the fraction of total T cells that were SARS-CoV-2-associated. Using the MIRA data, every spike-specific TCR was mapped to the spike region that the TCR reacted to and assigned to either a CD4 or a CD8 class. Log10-transformed breadth and depth values were compared by one-way ANOVA with Sidak's multiple comparisons tests. Entries here come from immuneACCESS through TCRdb and include only in-frame sequences with V and J called. Some clones fail to appear in such tables; in the studies checked, an unresolved V gene covers under half of the shortfall, and the cause of the remainder is unknown. D and trimming were read from the DNA, whereas the V and J calls and clone size are those reported in that table. This sample lists 140,000 to 150,000 clones; 80% to 85% were detected once. The ten largest clones represent about 4% of the sample.

The source was peripheral blood, collected on day 0 of MenACWY control vaccination. The clonotype comes from an adult in good health.

The CDR3 protein: CASSLGQGATEAFF. The DNA reads TGTGCCAGCAGCCTCGGACAGGGGGCGACTGAAGCTTTCTTT. The chain was built from TRBV11-2 and TRBJ1-1; 11 central bases correspond to TRBD1. CDR1 is given as SGHAT and CDR2 as FQNNGV, both from the germline V gene. The CDR3 contains 14 residues, cysteine and phenylalanine counted. Only CDR3 DNA remains: 42 bases, in frame from the first base. The germline V end is reduced by 5 bases and the J end by 5 bases; junction bases left unmatched: 4.